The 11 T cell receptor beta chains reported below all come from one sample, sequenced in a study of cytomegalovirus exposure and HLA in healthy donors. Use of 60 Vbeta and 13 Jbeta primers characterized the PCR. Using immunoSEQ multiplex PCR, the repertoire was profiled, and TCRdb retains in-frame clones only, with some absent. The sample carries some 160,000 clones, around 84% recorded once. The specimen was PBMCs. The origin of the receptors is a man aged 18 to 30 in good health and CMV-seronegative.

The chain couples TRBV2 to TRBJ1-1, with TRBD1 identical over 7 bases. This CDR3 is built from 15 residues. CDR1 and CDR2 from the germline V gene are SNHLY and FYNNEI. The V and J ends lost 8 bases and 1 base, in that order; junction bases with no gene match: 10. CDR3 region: CASRDRRLENTEAFF. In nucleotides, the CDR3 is TGTGCCAGCCGGGACAGACGCCTTGAGAACACTGAAGCTTTCTTT. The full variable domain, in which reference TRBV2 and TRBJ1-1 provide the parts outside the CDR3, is EPEVTQTPSHQVTQMGQEVILRCVPISNHLYFYWYRQILGQKVEFLVSFYNNEISEKSEIFDDQFSVERPDGSNFTLKIRSTKLEDSAMYFCASRDRRLENTEAFFGQGTRLTVV.

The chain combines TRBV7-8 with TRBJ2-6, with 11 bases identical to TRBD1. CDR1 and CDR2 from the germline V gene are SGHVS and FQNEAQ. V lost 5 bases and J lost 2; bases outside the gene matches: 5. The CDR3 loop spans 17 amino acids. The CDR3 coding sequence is TGTGCCAGCAGCACCGGACAGGGGGCGCCTGGGGCCAACGTCCTGACTTTC. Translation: CASSTGQGAPGANVLTF.

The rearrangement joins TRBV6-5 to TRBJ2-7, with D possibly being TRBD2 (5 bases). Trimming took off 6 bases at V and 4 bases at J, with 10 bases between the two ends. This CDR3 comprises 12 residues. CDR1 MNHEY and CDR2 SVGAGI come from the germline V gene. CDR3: CASRPSGYEQYF. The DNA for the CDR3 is TGTGCCAGCAGACCCTCGGGGTACGAGCAGTACTTC.

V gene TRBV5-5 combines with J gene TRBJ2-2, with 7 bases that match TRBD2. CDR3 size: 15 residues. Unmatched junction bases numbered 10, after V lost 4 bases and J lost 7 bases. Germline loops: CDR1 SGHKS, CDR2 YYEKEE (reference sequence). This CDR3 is CASSEGLGWGGELFF. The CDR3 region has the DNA TGTGCCAGCAGCGAAGGACTAGGATGGGGCGGGGAGCTGTTTTTT.

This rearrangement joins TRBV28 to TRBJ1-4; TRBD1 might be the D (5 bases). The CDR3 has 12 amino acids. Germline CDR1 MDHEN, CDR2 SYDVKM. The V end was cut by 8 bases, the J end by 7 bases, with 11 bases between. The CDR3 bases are TGTGCCAGCGGGTGGGGGGGTGAAAAACTGTTTTTT. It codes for CASGWGGEKLFF.

CDR3 DNA sequence: TGTGCTAGTGGTCCGAGTACGAGCTCCTACGAGCAGTACTTC. This translates into CASGPSTSSYEQYF. V gene TRBV12-5 combines with J gene TRBJ2-7; D is unclear. Germline CDR1 and CDR2: LGHNT and FRNRAP. V lost 5 bases and J lost 0, with 11 bases in between. This CDR3 is built from 14 residues.

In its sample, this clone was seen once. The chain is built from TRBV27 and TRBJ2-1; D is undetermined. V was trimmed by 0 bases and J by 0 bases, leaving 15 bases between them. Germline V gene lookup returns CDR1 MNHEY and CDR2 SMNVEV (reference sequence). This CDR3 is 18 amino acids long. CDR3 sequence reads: CASSLSREDLLSYNEQFF. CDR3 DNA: TGTGCCAGCAGTTTATCGCGAGAAGACTTACTCTCCTACAATGAGCAGTTCTTC.

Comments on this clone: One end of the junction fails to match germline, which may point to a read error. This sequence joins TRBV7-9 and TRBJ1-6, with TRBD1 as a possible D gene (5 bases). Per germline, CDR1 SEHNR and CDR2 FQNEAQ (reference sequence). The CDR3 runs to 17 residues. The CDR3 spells CSSSLGDLHSYNSPLHF. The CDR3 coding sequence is TGTTCCAGCAGCTTAGGGGACTTACACTCCTATAATTCACCCCTCCACTTT.

DNA for the CDR3: TGTGCCAGCAGTACTGGACAGGGGGCGATCAGCTACGAGCAGTACTTC. It specifies CASSTGQGAISYEQYF. The chain combines TRBV2 with TRBJ2-7; the match to TRBD1 covers 11 bases. J was trimmed by 3 bases and V by 5 bases; bases with no gene match: 9. Germline CDR1 reads SNHLY; CDR2 reads FYNNEI. The CDR3 spans 16 residues.

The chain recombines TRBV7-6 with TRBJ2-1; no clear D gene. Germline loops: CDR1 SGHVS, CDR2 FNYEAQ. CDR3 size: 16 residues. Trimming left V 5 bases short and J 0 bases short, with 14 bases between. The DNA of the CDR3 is TGTGCCAGCAGCCCCTTCCAGACGGGCTCCTACAATGAGCAGTTCTTC. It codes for CASSPFQTGSYNEQFF. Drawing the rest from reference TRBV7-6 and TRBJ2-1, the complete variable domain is GAGVSQSPRYKVTKRGQDVALRCDPISGHVSLYWYRQALGQGPEFLTYFNYEAQQDKSGLPNDRFSAERPEGSISTLTIQRTEQRDSAMYRCASSPFQTGSYNEQFFGPGTRLTVL.

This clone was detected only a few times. CDR3 region: CASSLGRDRFYEQYF. The CDR3 nucleotides read TGTGCCAGCAGCTTAGGACGGGACAGGTTCTACGAGCAGTACTTC. J is TRBJ2-5 and V is TRBV7-2; TRBD1 matches at 8 bases. The J call is in doubt because the DNA end fits TRBJ2-7 better. CDR3 length equals 15 residues. The germline gives CDR1 SGHTA, CDR2 FQGNSA.